These 16 T cell receptor beta chains came from one sample sequenced in a study of T-cell memory formation after mild COVID-19. TCRdb itself ran the 5' RACE reads through MiXCR, one entry per CDR3 protein. The sample shows 92,000 or so distinct CDR3 sequences, 10% to 15% of them seen only once. Sequenced: PBMCs or a T cell subset sorted from them (not recorded which). Receptors were obtained from an adult woman who had mild COVID-19 (a few samples of this study predate the infection). Cell type and time point are not known.

This clonotype was seen at least ten times. The genes are TRBV6-6 and TRBJ2-1; the D is unclear. V was clipped by 8 bases and J by 8 bases, with 13 bases between them. CDR1 is MNHNY and CDR2 is SVGAGI in the germline V gene (reference sequence). The CDR3 is 12 residues long. CDR3: CASGIRVDEQFF. In nucleotides, the CDR3 is TGTGCCAGCGGAATTAGAGTGGATGAGCAGTTCTTC.

This clonotype was counted many times. The gene calls are TRBV7-6 and TRBJ2-7; TRBD2 aligns across 9 bases. This CDR3 is 16 amino acids long. With 0 bases clipped from V and 5 bases from J, the junction kept 8 bases outside the gene matches. The germline gives CDR1 SGHVS, CDR2 FNYEAQ. The CDR3 DNA follows: TGTGCCAGCAGCTTAGCCGCGGGAGGGCCCGGGAACGAGCAGTACTTC. This encodes CASSLAAGGPGNEQYF.

This clonotype turned up a few times. The V gene is TRBV5-6, the J gene TRBJ2-1, with 10 bases that match TRBD1. There are 15 residues in the CDR3. Germline assignment: CDR1 SGHDT and CDR2 YYEEEE. V dropped 2 bases and J dropped 4; count of bases not matched to a gene: 3. DNA for the CDR3: TGTGCCAGCAGCTTCGGGACAGGGGTGTACAATGAGCAGTTCTTC. It yields the protein CASSFGTGVYNEQFF. Complete variable domain (other parts from reference TRBV5-6 and TRBJ2-1): DAGVTQSPTHLIKTRGQQVTLRCSPKSGHDTVSWYQQALGQGPQFIFQYYEEEERQRGNFPDRFSGHQFPNYSSELNVNALLLGDSALYLCASSFGTGVYNEQFFGPGTRLTVL.

Only a few counts were recorded for this clonotype. V usage is TRBV4-3 and J usage is TRBJ1-6; no firm D call. Germline values: CDR1 LGHNA, CDR2 YSLEER. CDR3 length: 15 residues. Trimming took 0 bases from V and 6 from J, leaving 9 bases between them. CDR3 protein: CASSQEASVNSPLHF. Here the CDR3 DNA reads TGCGCCAGCAGCCAAGAGGCCAGTGTTAATTCACCCCTCCACTTT.

This clonotype has at least ten counts. The gene calls are TRBV7-9 and TRBJ2-5; D gene unclear. Trimming took off 2 bases at V and 5 bases at J, with 15 bases between the two ends. Germline V gene sequence: CDR1 SEHNR, CDR2 FQNEAQ (reference sequence). The CDR3 runs to 15 residues. As DNA, the CDR3 is TGTGCCAGCAGCTTATCCGGGTCCCTGGGGGAGACCCAGTACTTC. Protein product: CASSLSGSLGETQYF. Combining the CDR3 with reference TRBV7-9 and TRBJ2-5 gives the whole variable domain DTGVSQNPRHKITKRGQNVTFRCDPISEHNRLYWYRQTLGQGPEFLTYFQNEAQLEKSRLLSDRFSAERPKGSFSTLEIQRTEQGDSAMYLCASSLSGSLGETQYFGPGTRLLVL.

This clonotype was recorded a few times. This rearrangement joins TRBV7-9 to TRBJ2-7; D is perhaps TRBD1 (5 bases). The CDR3 length is 15 residues. V lost 2 bases and J lost 0, with 11 bases in between. Germline V gene data show CDR1 as SEHNR and CDR2 as FQNEAQ (reference sequence). This CDR3 reads CASSLTPTASYEQYF. As DNA, the CDR3 is TGTGCCAGCAGCTTAACCCCGACAGCCTCCTACGAGCAGTACTTC. Using reference TRBV7-9 and TRBJ2-7 for the parts outside the CDR3, the full variable domain is DTGVSQNPRHKITKRGQNVTFRCDPISEHNRLYWYRQTLGQGPEFLTYFQNEAQLEKSRLLSDRFSAERPKGSFSTLEIQRTEQGDSAMYLCASSLTPTASYEQYFGPGTRLTVT.

This clonotype appeared many times. V and J are TRBV7-9 and TRBJ2-5; D possibly uses TRBD1 or TRBD2 (5 bases each). The germline V gene has CDR1 SEHNR and CDR2 FQNEAQ (reference sequence). CDR3 length: 13 residues. V was shortened by 2 bases and J by 4 bases, with 8 bases between the two germline ends. The CDR3 loop is CASSLRGGETQYF. CDR3 in DNA: TGTGCCAGCAGCTTACGTGGGGGAGAGACCCAGTACTTC.

This chain links TRBV29-1 with TRBJ2-3; D remains unclear. The CDR3 sequence is 13 residues long. V was clipped by 0 bases and J by 2 bases, with 6 bases between them. The germline V gene has CDR1 SQVTM and CDR2 ANQGSEA. The CDR3 nucleotides read TGCAGCGTTGAAGAATGGGCCACAGATACGCAGTATTTT. This gives the protein CSVEEWATDTQYF.

The rearrangement uses TRBV10-3 and TRBJ2-3; 9 bases align to TRBD2. The trim removed 0 bases at V and 4 bases at J, leaving 2 bases unmatched. Germline lookup yields CDR1 ENHRY and CDR2 SYGVKD. The CDR3 consists of 15 residues. Written as DNA, the CDR3 is TGTGCCATCAGTGAGTCTAGCGGGAGCGCAGATACGCAGTATTTT. Its protein product is CAISESSGSADTQYF.

The genes are TRBV7-7 and TRBJ1-4; D is possibly TRBD1 (5 bases). Germline lookup yields CDR1 SSHAT and CDR2 FNYEAQ (reference sequence). The CDR3 extends over 13 amino acids. V was cut by 1 base and J by 8 bases, with 8 bases left in between. CDR3 nucleotide sequence: TGTGCCAGCAGCTTAGTCCGGGGGGAAAAACTGTTTTTT. Translation: CASSLVRGEKLFF.

This clonotype was found a few times. The chain uses TRBV19 and TRBJ2-7, with D uncertain. The V gene's germline CDR1 is LNHDA and CDR2 SQIVND (reference sequence). This CDR3 comprises 12 residues. V was clipped by 5 bases and J by 3 bases, with 8 bases between them. CDR3 nucleotides: TGTGCCAGTAGTTCGGCAGACTACGAGCAGTACTTC. Translating gives CASSSADYEQYF.

As regards this clonotype: A read error is likely, as this CDR3 ends without the conserved phenylalanine or tryptophan. The rearrangement uses TRBV7-2 and TRBJ2-1; D gene unclear. Trimming shortened V by 7 bases and J by 7 bases, and 8 bases separated the two germline ends. CDR3 length equals 11 residues. Germline CDR1 SGHTA, CDR2 FQGNSA. CDR3 DNA sequence: TGTGCCAGCACTGCCGGGAATGAGCAGTTCTTA. It yields the protein CASTAGNEQFL.

There are a few counts of this clonotype. V is TRBV9 and J is TRBJ2-1; 7 nucleotides align to TRBD2. V lost 2 bases and J lost 4; bases outside the gene matches: 6. Looked up from germline, CDR1 is SGDLS and CDR2 is YYNGEE. CDR3 length: 15 amino acids. The CDR3 loop reads CASSVSGAGYNEQFF. CDR3 in DNA: TGTGCCAGCAGCGTTAGCGGAGCGGGGTACAATGAGCAGTTCTTC.

This clonotype was seen only a few times. The chain couples TRBV15 to TRBJ2-1; weak D call: TRBD1 (5 bases). The length of the CDR3 is 13 residues. Germline CDR1 and CDR2: LNHNV and YYDKDF (reference sequence). Between the trimmed V and J ends, which lost 5 bases and 7 bases, there was a span of 12 bases. CDR3 in amino acids: CATSQGLGNEQFF. The CDR3, as DNA: TGTGCCACCAGCCAGGGCTTAGGGAATGAGCAGTTCTTC. Full variable domain (outside the CDR3, taken from reference TRBV15 and TRBJ2-1): DAMVIQNPRYQVTQFGKPVTLSCSQTLNHNVMYWYQQKSSQAPKLLFHYYDKDFNNEADTPDNFQSRRPNTSFCFLDIRSPGLGDTAMYLCATSQGLGNEQFFGPGTRLTVL.

This clonotype occurred a few times. The chain couples TRBV5-1 to TRBJ2-7, with 11 positions matching TRBD2. Germline values: CDR1 SGHRS, CDR2 YFSETQ. This CDR3 region has 15 residues. V shed 4 bases and J 7 bases; nucleotides not matched to a gene: 10. CDR3 residues: CASSDGTSGSGEQYF. The CDR3, as DNA: TGCGCCAGCAGCGATGGGACTAGCGGCAGTGGGGAGCAGTACTTC.

The chain links TRBV15 to TRBJ2-5; 9 bases are shared with TRBD2. The J segment lost 3 bases and the V segment lost 4 bases, leaving 6 bases of the junction unmatched. The CDR3 consists of 15 residues. Germline V CDR1 and CDR2: LNHNV, YYDKDF (reference sequence). The CDR3 sequence: CATSIIRTSEETQYF. The CDR3 bases are TGTGCCACCAGCATTATCCGGACTAGCGAAGAGACCCAGTACTTC. Drawing the rest from reference TRBV15 and TRBJ2-5, the complete variable domain is DAMVIQNPRYQVTQFGKPVTLSCSQTLNHNVMYWYQQKSSQAPKLLFHYYDKDFNNEADTPDNFQSRRPNTSFCFLDIRSPGLGDTAMYLCATSIIRTSEETQYFGPGTRLLVL.